A single sample is the source of the 9 T cell receptor beta chains below, sequenced in a study of vaccination and CD4 T cells after COVID-19. For these receptors, no antigen is known. Treatment specified: roughly 10-day PBMC culture with coronavirus spike peptide pools or control peptides (ViraFEST assay). Scientists ran DNA taken from cultured CD4+ T cells through the Oncomine TCR Beta short-read assay for sequencing. MiXCR was run by TCRdb on the PCR reads, yielding one entry per CDR3 protein. The profile covers about 13,000 distinct CDR3 sequences, with roughly 45% appearing a single time and less than 9.5% taken by the ten largest. This specimen consisted of CD4+ T cells from blood, cultured in vitro, obtained after SARS-CoV-2 vaccination. These receptors all stem from a human donor who had recovered from COVID-19.

This clonotype was counted only a few times. The chain couples TRBV7-9 to TRBJ2-3; D is undetermined. Trimming left V 1 base short and J 0 bases short, with 5 bases between. This CDR3 comprises 14 residues. Germline values: CDR1 SEHNR, CDR2 FQNEAQ (reference sequence). The CDR3 nucleotides are TGTGCCAGCAGCTTAGGACGTAGCACAGATACGCAGTATTTT. Translating it yields CASSLGRSTDTQYF.

The chain combines TRBV19 with TRBJ2-3; TRBD1 agrees at 7 bases. V lost 5 bases, J lost 1 base, and 3 bases stayed unmatched. Germline-derived CDR1 and CDR2 are LNHDA and SQIVND (reference sequence). The CDR3 is 14 residues long. CDR3 loop: CASSLRGRTDTQYF. CDR3 sequence (DNA): TGTGCCAGTAGTTTAAGGGGGCGCACAGATACGCAGTATTTT.

V gene TRBV15 combines with J gene TRBJ2-7; 8 bases are a match to TRBD1. CDR1 is LNHNV, CDR2 YYDKDF, per germline (reference sequence). V lost 4 bases to trimming and J lost 2 bases; unmatched junction nucleotides: 4. This CDR3 is built from 14 residues. The CDR3 bases are TGTGCCACCAGCATCAACAGGGGGGCCTACGAGCAGTACTTC. Protein sequence: CATSINRGAYEQYF.

V is TRBV20-1 and J is TRBJ2-3; TRBD1 matches 8 bases. The trim removed 3 bases at V and 0 bases at J, leaving 5 bases unmatched. In germline, CDR1 is DFQATT, CDR2 SNEGSKA (reference sequence). The CDR3 runs 15 residues. The CDR3 protein is CSASSDRGSTDTQYF. CDR3 nucleotide sequence: TGCAGTGCTAGTTCTGACAGGGGAAGCACAGATACGCAGTATTTT.

The CDR3 coding sequence is TGCAGTGCTAGAGATGTAATGGAGATTAGTGCTAGCACAGATACGCAGTATTTT. Translating it yields CSARDVMEISASTDTQYF. The rearrangement joins TRBV20-1 to TRBJ2-3; D gene ambiguous. The CDR3 runs to 18 residues. The germline CDR1 and CDR2 sequences are DFQATT and SNEGSKA (reference sequence). Trimming left V 0 bases short and J 0 bases short, with 19 bases between.

This chain uses TRBV27 with TRBJ2-1, with D maybe TRBD2 (5 bases). The CDR3 runs 15 residues. Germline CDR1 is MNHEY and CDR2 is SMNVEV (reference sequence). Trimming took off 2 bases at V and 0 bases at J, with 8 bases between the two ends. The CDR3: CASSLLGSSYNEQFF. The CDR3 coding sequence is TGTGCCAGCAGTTTACTTGGGAGCTCCTACAATGAGCAGTTCTTC.

This clonotype was recorded a few times. V usage is TRBV7-9 and J usage is TRBJ1-2, with 7 bases lining up with TRBD1. The CDR3 runs to 16 residues. V lost 1 base to trimming and J lost 3 bases; unmatched junction nucleotides: 8. From germline, CDR1 is SEHNR and CDR2 FQNEAQ (reference sequence). As DNA, the CDR3 is TGTGCCAGCAGCTTAGAATTTTTTGGACAGGACTATGGCTACACCTTC. The encoded protein is CASSLEFFGQDYGYTF. Full variable domain (remainder filled in from reference TRBV7-9 and TRBJ1-2): DTGVSQNPRHKITKRGQNVTFRCDPISEHNRLYWYRQTLGQGPEFLTYFQNEAQLEKSRLLSDRFSAERPKGSFSTLEIQRTEQGDSAMYLCASSLEFFGQDYGYTFGSGTRLTVV.

This chain joins TRBV2 and TRBJ2-7; 9 nucleotides agree with TRBD1. The germline V gene has CDR1 SNHLY and CDR2 FYNNEI. The CDR3 runs to 16 residues. V lost 7 bases, J lost 0 bases, and 10 bases stayed unmatched. The CDR3 loop reads CASTATGGAYSYEQYF. In nucleotides, the CDR3 is TGTGCCAGCACCGCTACAGGGGGCGCATACTCCTACGAGCAGTACTTC.

The gene calls are TRBV11-2 and TRBJ2-3; weak D call: TRBD2 (5 bases). The V end lost 4 bases, the J end lost 5 bases, and 19 bases lay between the germline ends. The CDR3 consists of 16 residues. The germline CDR1 and CDR2 sequences are SGHAT and FQNNGV. The CDR3, as DNA: TGTGCCAGCAGCTCTTGGGGTGGGAGATCTCAAGATACGCAGTATTTT. It codes for CASSSWGGRSQDTQYF.